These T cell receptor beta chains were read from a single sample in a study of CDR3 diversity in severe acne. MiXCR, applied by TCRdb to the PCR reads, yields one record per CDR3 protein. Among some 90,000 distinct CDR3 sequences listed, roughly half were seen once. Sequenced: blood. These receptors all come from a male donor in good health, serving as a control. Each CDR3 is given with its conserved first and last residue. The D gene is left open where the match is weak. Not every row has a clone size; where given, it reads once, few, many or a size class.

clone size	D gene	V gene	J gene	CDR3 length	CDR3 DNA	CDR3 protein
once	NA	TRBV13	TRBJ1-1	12	TGTGCCAGCAGAACACAGGCCCCGGCGGCTTTCTTT	CASRTQAPAAFF
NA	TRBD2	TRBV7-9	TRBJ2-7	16	TGTGCCAGCAGCTTACAGGGCGGGGGGGCCTCCTACGAGCAGTACTTC	CASSLQGGGASYEQYF
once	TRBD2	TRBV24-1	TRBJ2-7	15	TGTGCCAGCAGCCAAGGGGCGGGGGGATCCTACGAGCAGTACTTC	CASSQGAGGSYEQYF
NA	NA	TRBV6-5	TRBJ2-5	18	TGTGCCAGCAGCCAAGATCTACCCCGGCAGGCCTTTCCGGAGACCCAGTACTTC	CASSQDLPRQAFPETQYF
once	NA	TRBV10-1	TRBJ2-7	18	TGCGCCAGCAGCCGCGGAAAGGGCAGGGGCCTAAAGGACTACGAGCAGTACTTC	CASSRGKGRGLKDYEQYF
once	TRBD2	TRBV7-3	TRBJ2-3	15	TGTGCCAGCAGCTTACTAGCGGGGAGCTACAATGAGCAGTATTTT	CASSLLAGSYNEQYF
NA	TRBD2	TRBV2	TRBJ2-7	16	TGTGCCAGCAGCGCCGTCGGGGGGGTTACATCCTACGAGCAGTACTTC	CASSAVGGVTSYEQYF
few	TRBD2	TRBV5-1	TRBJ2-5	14	TGCGCCAGCAGCTTGGTGTCTAGCGGGCAGACCCAGTACTTC	CASSLVSSGQTQYF
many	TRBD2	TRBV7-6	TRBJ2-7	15	TGTGCCAGCAGCTTATCAGCGGGAGAGGGAGTAGGGCAGTACTTC	CASSLSAGEGVGQYF
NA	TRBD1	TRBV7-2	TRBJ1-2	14	TGTGCCAGCAGCTACGATGACAGGGGGTATGGCTACACCTTC	CASSYDDRGYGYTF
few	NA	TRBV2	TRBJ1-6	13	TGTGCCAGCAGTGACCTCTCAAATTCACCCCTCCACTTT	CASSDLSNSPLHF
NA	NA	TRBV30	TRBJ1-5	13	TGTGCCTGGGGGACATCTAGCAATCAGCCCCAGCATTTT	CAWGTSSNQPQHF
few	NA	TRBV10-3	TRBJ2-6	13	TGTGCCATCCTTGAACCTGGGGCCAACGTCCTGACTTTC	CAILEPGANVLTF
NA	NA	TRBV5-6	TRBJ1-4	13	TGTGCCAGCACCGGGACGGGGAATGAAAAACTGTTTTTT	CASTGTGNEKLFF
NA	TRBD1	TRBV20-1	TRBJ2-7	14	TGCAGTGCTAGAGTGGGGACAGGACCCCACGGGCAGTACTTC	CSARVGTGPHGQYF
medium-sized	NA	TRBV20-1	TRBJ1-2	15	TGCAGTGCCAGACGATCCGGGACGGGCTGGAGTGGCTACACCTTC	CSARRSGTGWSGYTF
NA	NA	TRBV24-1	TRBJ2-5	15	TGTGCCAGCAGTTTAGGAATTGGGGTGGGAGAGACCCAGTACTTC	CASSLGIGVGETQYF
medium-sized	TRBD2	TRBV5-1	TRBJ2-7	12	TGCGCCAGCAGCTTGGGGGGAGGGGAGCAGTACTTC	CASSLGGGEQYF
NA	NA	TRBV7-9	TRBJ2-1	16	TGTGCCAGCAGCTTAGGAATCAGTTCTGCGATCAATGAGCAGTTCTTC	CASSLGISSAINEQFF
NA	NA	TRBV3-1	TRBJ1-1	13	TGTGCCAGCAGCCAAGATGGGCGGACTGAAGCTTTCTTT	CASSQDGRTEAFF
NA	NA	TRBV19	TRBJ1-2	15	TGTGCCAGTAGTATTATCGGCGGTATCTCATATGGCTACACCTTC	CASSIIGGISYGYTF
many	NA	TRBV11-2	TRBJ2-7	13	TGTGCCAGCAGTTTACCCCCGGCTGCCGAGCAGTACTTC	CASSLPPAAEQYF
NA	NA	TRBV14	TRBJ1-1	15	TGTGCCAGCAGTGCAGTGAGGGGGGCCGGCACTGAAGCTTTCTTT	CASSAVRGAGTEAFF
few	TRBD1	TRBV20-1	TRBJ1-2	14	TGCAGTGCTAGAGAGGGACAGGGGGGCCATGGCTACACCTTC	CSAREGQGGHGYTF
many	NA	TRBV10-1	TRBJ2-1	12	TGCGCCAGCAGTGAGGGTAACAATGAGCAGTTCTTC	CASSEGNNEQFF
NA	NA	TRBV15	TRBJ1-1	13	TGTGCCACCAGCACAACAACGACAGGAGAAGCTTCCTTT	CATSTTTTGEASF
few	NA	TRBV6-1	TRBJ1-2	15	TGTGCCAGCAGGATAGGAGGGGGGCTTGGGGGTGGCTACACCTTC	CASRIGGGLGGGYTF
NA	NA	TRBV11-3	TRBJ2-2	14	TGTGCCAGCAGTCCACAGGGCGACACCGGGGAGCTGTTTTTT	CASSPQGDTGELFF
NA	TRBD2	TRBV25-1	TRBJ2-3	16	TGTGCCAGCAGCTTGGGACTAGCGGGAGTGGCAGATACGCAGTATTTT	CASSLGLAGVADTQYF
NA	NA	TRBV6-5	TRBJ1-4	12	TGTGCCAGCAGTTACTCAGGGGGAAGACTGTTTTTT	CASSYSGGRLFF
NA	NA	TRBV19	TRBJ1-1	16	TGTGCCAGTAGTATAGGACTGGGGCAGGGCGACACTGAAGCTTTCTTT	CASSIGLGQGDTEAFF
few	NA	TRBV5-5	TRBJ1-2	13	TGTGCCAGCAGCTTGGGGGGGGATAGAGGCTACACCTTC	CASSLGGDRGYTF
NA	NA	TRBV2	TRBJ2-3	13	TGTGCCAGCAGGAGGAGCCCCGCGGGTACGCAGTATTTT	CASRRSPAGTQYF
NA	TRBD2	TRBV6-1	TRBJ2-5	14	TGTGCCAGCAGTAGGACTAGCGGGCAAGAGACCCAGTACTTC	CASSRTSGQETQYF
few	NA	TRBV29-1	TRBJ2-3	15	TGCAGCGGTATGGCGATCGGGTGGGACGCAGATACGCAGTATTTT	CSGMAIGWDADTQYF
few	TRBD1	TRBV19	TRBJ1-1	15	TGTGCCAGTAGTGTAGGGGGCGGACTTCACACTGAAGCTTTCTTT	CASSVGGGLHTEAFF
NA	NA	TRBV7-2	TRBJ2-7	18	TGTGCCAGCAGCTTAGTCCGGGACTTACAGGCGCACTCCTACGAGCAGTACTTC	CASSLVRDLQAHSYEQYF
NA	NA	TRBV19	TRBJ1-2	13	TGTGCCGCCCGCCCACCCCGCAACTATGGCTACACCTTC	CAARPPRNYGYTF
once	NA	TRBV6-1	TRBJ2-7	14	TGTGCCAGCAGTACACAGGGTACCTACTACGAGCAGTACTTC	CASSTQGTYYEQYF
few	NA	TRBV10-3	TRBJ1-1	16	TGTGCCATCAGCCGGGACATCCAAGGTCAGCTAGCTGAAGCTTTCTTT	CAISRDIQGQLAEAFF
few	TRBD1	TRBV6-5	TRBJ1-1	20	TGTGCCAGCAGTTACTCTTTCTTCGGGACAGGGGGCCGTTCTAGCACTGAAGCTTTCTTT	CASSYSFFGTGGRSSTEAFF
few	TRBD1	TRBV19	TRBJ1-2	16	TGTGCCAGTACCCAGGGGACAGGGCCCCCTAACTATGGCTACACCTTC	CASTQGTGPPNYGYTF
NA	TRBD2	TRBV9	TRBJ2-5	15	TGTGCCAGCAGCGTACTCGGACTAGCCCAAGAGACCCAGTACTTC	CASSVLGLAQETQYF
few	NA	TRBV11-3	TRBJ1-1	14	TGTGCCAGCAGCTTAGATTCGGTGAACACTGAAGCTTTCTTT	CASSLDSVNTEAFF
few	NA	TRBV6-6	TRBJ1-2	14	TGTGCCAGCAGTTACTTTGTTCAGGGTGGTGGCTACACCTTC	CASSYFVQGGGYTF